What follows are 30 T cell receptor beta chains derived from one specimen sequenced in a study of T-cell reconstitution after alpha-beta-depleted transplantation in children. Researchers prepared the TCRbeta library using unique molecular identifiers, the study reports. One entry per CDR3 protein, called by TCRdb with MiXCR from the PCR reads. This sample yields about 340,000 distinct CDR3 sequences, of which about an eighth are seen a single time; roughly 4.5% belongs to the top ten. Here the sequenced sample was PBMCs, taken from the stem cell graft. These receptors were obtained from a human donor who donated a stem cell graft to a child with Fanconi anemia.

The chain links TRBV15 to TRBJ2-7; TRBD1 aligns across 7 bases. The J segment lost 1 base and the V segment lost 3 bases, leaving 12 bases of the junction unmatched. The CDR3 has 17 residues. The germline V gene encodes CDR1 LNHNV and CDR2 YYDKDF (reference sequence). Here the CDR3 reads CATSRPRRDSLSYEQYV. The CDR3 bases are TGTGCCACCAGCAGGCCCCGAAGGGACAGCCTTTCCTACGAGCAGTACGTC.

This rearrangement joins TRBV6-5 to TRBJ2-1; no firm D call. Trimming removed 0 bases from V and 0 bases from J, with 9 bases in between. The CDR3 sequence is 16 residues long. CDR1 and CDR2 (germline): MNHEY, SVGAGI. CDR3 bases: TGTGCCAGCAGTTACTCTGTCCGGAGCTCCTACAATGAGCAGTTCTTC. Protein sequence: CASSYSVRSSYNEQFF.

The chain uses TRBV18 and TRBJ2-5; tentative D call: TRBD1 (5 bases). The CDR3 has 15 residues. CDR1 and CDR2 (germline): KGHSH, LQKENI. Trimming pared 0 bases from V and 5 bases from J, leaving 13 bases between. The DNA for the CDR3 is TGTGCCAGCTCACCACCATCCCAGGGAAGGGAGACCCAGTACTTC. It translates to CASSPPSQGRETQYF.

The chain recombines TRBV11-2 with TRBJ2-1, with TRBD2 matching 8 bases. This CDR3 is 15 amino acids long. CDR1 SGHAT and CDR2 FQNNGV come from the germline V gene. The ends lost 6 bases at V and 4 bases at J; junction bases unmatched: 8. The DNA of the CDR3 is TGTGCCAGCAGGGCCCCGGGGGGGCTATACAATGAGCAGTTCTTC. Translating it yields CASRAPGGLYNEQFF. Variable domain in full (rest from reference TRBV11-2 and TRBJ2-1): EAGVAQSPRYKIIEKRQSVAFWCNPISGHATLYWYQQILGQGPKLLIQFQNNGVVDDSQLPKDRFSAERLKGVDSTLKIQPAKLEDSAVYLCASRAPGGLYNEQFFGPGTRLTVL.

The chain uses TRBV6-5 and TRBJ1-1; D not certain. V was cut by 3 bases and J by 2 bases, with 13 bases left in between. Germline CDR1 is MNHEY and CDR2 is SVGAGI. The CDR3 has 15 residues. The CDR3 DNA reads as TGTGCCAGCAGTTATGGGTCCCCTCAAAACACTGAAGCTTTCTTT. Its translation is CASSYGSPQNTEAFF.

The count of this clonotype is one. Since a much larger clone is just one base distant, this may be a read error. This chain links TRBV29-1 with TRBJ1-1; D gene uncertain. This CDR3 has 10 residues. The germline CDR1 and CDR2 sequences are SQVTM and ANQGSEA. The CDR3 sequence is CGVLGNEAFF. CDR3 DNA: TGCGGCGTTCTGGGAAATGAAGCTTTCTTT. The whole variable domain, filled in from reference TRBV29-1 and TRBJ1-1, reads SAVISQKPSRDICQRGTSLTIQCQVDSQVTMMFWYRQQPGQSLTLIATANQGSEATYESGFVIDKFPISRPNLTFSTLTVSNMSPEDSSIYLCGVLGNEAFFGQGTRLTVV.

In DNA form, the CDR3 reads TGTGCCAGCAGCCAAGACAACACAGATACGCAGTATTTT. It yields the protein CASSQDNTDTQYF. This chain uses TRBV3-1 with TRBJ2-3; D not certain. Germline lookup yields CDR1 LGHDT and CDR2 YNNKEL (reference sequence). The germline V and J ends were trimmed by 0 bases and 2 bases, with 3 bases remaining between them. This CDR3 region has 13 residues.

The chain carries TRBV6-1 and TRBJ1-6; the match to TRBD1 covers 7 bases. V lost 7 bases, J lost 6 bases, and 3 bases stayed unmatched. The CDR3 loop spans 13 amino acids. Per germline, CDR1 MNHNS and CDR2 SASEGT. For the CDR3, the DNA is TGTGCCAGCACCGGGACAGCTAATTCACCCCTCCACTTT. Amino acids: CASTGTANSPLHF.

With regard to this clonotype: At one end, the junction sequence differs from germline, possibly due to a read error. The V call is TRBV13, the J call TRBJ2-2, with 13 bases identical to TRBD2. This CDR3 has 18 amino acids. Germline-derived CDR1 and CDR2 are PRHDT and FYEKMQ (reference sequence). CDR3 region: CTSSSGVLAGGSTGELFF. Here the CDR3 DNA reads TGTACCAGCAGCTCCGGCGTACTAGCGGGGGGGAGCACCGGGGAGCTGTTTTTT. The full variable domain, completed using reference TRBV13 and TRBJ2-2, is AAGVIQSPRHLIKEKRETATLKCYPIPRHDTVYWYQQGPGQDPQFLISFYEKMQSDKGSIPDRFSAQQFSDYHSELNMSSLELGDSALYFCTSSSGVLAGGSTGELFFGEGSRLTVL.

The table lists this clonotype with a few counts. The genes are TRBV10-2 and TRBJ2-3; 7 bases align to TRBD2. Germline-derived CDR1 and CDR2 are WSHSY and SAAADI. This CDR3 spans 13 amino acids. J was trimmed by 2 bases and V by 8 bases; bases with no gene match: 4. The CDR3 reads CASGGEYTDTQYF. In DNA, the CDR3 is TGCGCCAGCGGGGGGGAGTACACAGATACGCAGTATTTT.

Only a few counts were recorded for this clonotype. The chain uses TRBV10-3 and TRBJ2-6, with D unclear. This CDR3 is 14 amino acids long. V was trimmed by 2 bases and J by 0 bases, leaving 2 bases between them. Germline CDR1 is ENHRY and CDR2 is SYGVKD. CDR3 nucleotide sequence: TGTGCCATCAGTGAGAGCTCTGGGGCCAACGTCCTGACTTTC. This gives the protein CAISESSGANVLTF.

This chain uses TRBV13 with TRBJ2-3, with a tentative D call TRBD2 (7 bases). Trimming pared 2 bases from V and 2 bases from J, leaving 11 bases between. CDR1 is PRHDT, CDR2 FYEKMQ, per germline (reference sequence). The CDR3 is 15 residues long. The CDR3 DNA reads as TGTGCCAGCAGCTTAAACGGGGGGCCCACAGATACGCAGTATTTT. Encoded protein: CASSLNGGPTDTQYF.

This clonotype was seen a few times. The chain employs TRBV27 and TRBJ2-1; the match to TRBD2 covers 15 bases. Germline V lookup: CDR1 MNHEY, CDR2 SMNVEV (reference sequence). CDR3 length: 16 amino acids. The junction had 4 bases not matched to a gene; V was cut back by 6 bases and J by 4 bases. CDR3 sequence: CASSGLAGGRYNEQFF. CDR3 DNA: TGTGCCAGCAGCGGACTAGCGGGGGGGAGATACAATGAGCAGTTCTTC.

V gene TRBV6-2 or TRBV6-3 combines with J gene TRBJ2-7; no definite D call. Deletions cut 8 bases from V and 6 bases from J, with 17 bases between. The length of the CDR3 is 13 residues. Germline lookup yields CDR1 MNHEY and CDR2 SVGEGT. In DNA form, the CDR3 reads TGTGCCAGCCGTATCGATCCGAGAGGCGAGCAGTACGTC. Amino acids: CASRIDPRGEQYV.

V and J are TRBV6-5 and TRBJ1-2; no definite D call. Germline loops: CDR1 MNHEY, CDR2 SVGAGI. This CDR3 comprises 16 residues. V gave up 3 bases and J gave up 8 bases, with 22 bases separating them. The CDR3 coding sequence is TGTGCCAGCAGTTATGGTGGAACCCGGCGGCCGGGAGGCTACACCTTC. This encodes CASSYGGTRRPGGYTF.

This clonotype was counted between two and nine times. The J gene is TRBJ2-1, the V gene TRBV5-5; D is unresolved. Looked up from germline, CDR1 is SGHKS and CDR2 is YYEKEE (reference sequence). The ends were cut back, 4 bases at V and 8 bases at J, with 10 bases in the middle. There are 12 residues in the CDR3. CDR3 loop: CASSPRGDEQFF. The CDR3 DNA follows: TGTGCCAGCAGCCCCAGAGGTGATGAGCAGTTCTTC. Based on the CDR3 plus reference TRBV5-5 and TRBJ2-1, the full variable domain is DAGVTQSPTHLIKTRGQQVTLRCSPISGHKSVSWYQQVLGQGPQFIFQYYEKEERGRGNFPDRFSARQFPNYSSELNVNALLLGDSALYLCASSPRGDEQFFGPGTRLTVL.

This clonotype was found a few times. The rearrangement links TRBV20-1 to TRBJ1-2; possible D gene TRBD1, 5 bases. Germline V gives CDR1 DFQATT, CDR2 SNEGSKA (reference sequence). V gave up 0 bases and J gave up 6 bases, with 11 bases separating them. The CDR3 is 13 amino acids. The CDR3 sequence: CSARDPGSDGYTF. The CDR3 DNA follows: TGCAGTGCTAGAGATCCAGGGTCGGATGGCTACACCTTC.

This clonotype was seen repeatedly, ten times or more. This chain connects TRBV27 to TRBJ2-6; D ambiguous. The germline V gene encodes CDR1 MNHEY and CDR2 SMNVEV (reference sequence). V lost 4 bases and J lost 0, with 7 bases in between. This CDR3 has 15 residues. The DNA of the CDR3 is TGTGCCAGCAGTTATTTCAGCTCTGGGGCCAACGTCCTGACTTTC. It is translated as CASSYFSSGANVLTF.

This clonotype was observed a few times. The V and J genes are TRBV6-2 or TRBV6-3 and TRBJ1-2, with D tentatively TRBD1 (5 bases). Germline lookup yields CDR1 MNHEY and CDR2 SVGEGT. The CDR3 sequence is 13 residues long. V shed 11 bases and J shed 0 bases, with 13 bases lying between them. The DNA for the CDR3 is TGTGCCCTCCGGGGCCCAGCTAACTATGGCTACACCTTC. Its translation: CALRGPANYGYTF.

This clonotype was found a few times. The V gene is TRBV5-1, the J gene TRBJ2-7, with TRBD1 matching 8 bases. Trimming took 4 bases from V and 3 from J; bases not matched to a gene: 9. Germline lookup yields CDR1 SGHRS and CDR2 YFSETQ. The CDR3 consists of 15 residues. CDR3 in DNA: TGCGCCAGCAGCCCTTCCGGACAGGGACTCTACGAGCAGTACTTC. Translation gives CASSPSGQGLYEQYF.

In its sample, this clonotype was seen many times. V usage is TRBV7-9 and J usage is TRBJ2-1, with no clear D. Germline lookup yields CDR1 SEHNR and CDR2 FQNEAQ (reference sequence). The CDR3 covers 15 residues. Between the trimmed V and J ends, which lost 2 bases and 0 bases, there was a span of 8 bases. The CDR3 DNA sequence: TGTGCCAGCAGCTTAAATCTGGGCTCCTACAATGAGCAGTTCTTC. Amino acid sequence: CASSLNLGSYNEQFF.

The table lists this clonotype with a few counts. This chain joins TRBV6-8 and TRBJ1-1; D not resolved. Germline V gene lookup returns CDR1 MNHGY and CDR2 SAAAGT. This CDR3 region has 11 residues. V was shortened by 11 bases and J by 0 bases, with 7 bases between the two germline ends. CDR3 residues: CAYGLNTEAFF. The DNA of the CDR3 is TGTGCCTACGGGCTGAACACTGAAGCTTTCTTT.

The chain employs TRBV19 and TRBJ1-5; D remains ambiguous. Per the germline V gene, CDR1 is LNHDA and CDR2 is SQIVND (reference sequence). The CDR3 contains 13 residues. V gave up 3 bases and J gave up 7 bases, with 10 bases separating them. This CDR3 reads CASSIGRQQPQHF. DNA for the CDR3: TGTGCCAGTAGTATTGGCAGGCAACAGCCCCAGCATTTT.

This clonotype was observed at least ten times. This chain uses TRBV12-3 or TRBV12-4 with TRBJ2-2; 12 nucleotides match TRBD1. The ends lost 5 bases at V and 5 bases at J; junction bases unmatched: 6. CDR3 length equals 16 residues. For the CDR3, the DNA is TGTGCCAGCAGTCCAGGGACAGGGGGCGGTACCGGGGAGCTGTTTTTT. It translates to CASSPGTGGGTGELFF.

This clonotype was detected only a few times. The CDR3 spells CAWSVSYNEQFF. The CDR3 bases are TGTGCCTGGAGTGTTAGTTACAATGAGCAGTTCTTC. V and J are TRBV30 and TRBJ2-1, with D hard to call. This CDR3 region has 12 residues. Per the germline V gene, CDR1 is GTSNPN and CDR2 is SVGIG (reference sequence). The germline V and J ends were trimmed by 0 bases and 4 bases, with 4 bases remaining between them.

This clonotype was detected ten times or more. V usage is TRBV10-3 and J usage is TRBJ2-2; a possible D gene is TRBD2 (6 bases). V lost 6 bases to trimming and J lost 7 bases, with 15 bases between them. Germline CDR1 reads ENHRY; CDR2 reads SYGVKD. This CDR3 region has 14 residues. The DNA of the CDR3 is TGTGCCATCAGCAGACTAGGGTTTATCGGGGAGCTGTTTTTT. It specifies CAISRLGFIGELFF.

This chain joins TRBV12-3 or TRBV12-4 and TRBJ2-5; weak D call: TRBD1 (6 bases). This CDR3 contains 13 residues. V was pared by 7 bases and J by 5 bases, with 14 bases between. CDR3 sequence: CASTATGTETQYF. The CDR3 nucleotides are TGTGCCAGCACCGCAACAGGGACGGAGACCCAGTACTTC.

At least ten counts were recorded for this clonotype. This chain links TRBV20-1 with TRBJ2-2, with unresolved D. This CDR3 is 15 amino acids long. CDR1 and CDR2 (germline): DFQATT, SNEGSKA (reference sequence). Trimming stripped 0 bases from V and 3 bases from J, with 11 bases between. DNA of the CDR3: TGCAGTGCTAGAGATCGGGCAGACGACACCGGGGAGCTGTTTTTT. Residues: CSARDRADDTGELFF.

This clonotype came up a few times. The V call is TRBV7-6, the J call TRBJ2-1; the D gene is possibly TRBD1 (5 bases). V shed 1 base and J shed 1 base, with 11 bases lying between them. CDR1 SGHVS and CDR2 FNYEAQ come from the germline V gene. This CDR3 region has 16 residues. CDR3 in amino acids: CASSLDPGKSYNEQFF. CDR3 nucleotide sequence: TGTGCCAGCAGCTTAGACCCAGGGAAGTCCTACAATGAGCAGTTCTTC.

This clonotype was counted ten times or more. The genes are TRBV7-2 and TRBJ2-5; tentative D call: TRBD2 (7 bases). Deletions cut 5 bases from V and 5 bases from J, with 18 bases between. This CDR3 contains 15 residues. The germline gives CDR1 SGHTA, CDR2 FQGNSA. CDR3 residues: CASSQEGGGWETQYF. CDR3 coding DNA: TGTGCCAGCAGCCAAGAAGGGGGAGGGTGGGAGACCCAGTACTTC.